The clone carrying this T cell receptor beta chain was counted ten times or more. Its target is unknown. This entry belongs to a study of glioma-infiltrating T cells. Findings of the study overall: Very few CDR3 sequences were shared between tissue and blood.

The iRepertoire nested amplicon-rescue multiplex PCR amplified TCR alpha and beta CDR3s from RNA. One-step reverse transcription and amplification started from around 100-400 ng of tissue mRNA or PBMC total RNA. TCRdb called the multiplex PCR reads again in MiXCR, with one record for every CDR3 protein. The sample includes about 99,000 distinct CDR3 sequences, 25% to 35% seen only once; the top ten take 44%. CDR1 is DFQATT, CDR2 SNEGSKA, per germline (reference sequence). Trimming cost V 4 bases and J 4 bases; bases outside gene matches: 9. The length of the CDR3 is 14 residues. The V and J genes are TRBV20-1 and TRBJ1-2; 7 bases line up with TRBD1. The specimen sequenced was glioma tissue, nonneoplastic brain tissue, or PBMCs (not recorded which). This clonotype was sampled from a human donor with low-grade glioma or glioblastoma, undergoing nonglioma brain surgery, or in good health (not recorded which). DNA for the CDR3: TGCAGTGCTAAGTATGCAGGGGGATCCTATGGCTACACCTTC. Protein sequence: CSAKYAGGSYGYTF.